This TCR beta chain was profiled in a study of blood T cell repertoires in COVID-19 (dated by TCRdb to the early 2020s). At the level of the whole study: Samples from collaborators originated in the United States, Italy and Spain and spanned both the acute and convalescent phases of COVID-19. The repertoires were released in a freely available public database intended as a resource for research on the immune response to SARS-CoV-2. Where available, HLA class I and class II types were taken from metadata supplied by the sample provider and were not determined by assay-based typing. Nearly every sample came with metadata listing a de-identified subject ID, COVID-19 status, age in years and sex. Samples were obtained from the ongoing ImmuneRACE study (first 160 participants) and from about 1,300 subjects provided by 6 global collaborators. Deeply sampled blood TCRbeta repertoires from subjects exposed to, actively infected with, or recovered from COVID-19 were included in the dataset. The material from the prospective study consisted of cDNA or gDNA derived from T cells, B-cell-depleted T cells, or PBMCs. The research as a whole found: The quantity of clinical and demographic metadata differed by source and by participant and was supplied without curation.

Relative to germline, V is 2 bases shorter and J is 4 bases shorter, with 8 bases between their ends. The CDR3 goes from the cysteine to the phenylalanine over 13 residues. The DNA shown is the 39-base CDR3, in frame from base 1. For CDR1 and CDR2, the germline V gene lists MNHEY and SVGEGT. TCRbeta CDR3 regions were amplified from genomic DNA using the immunoSEQ Assay, a bias-controlled multiplex PCR. The authors processed their data as follows. The number of nucleated cells in each sample was estimated by amplification of reference gene primers within the assay. To quantify the absolute abundance of each unique TCRbeta CDR3 rearrangement, sequence reads were collapsed and filtered. For each sample, productive Simpson clonality was calculated as the square root of Simpson's diversity index over productive rearrangements. TCRdb carries this immuneACCESS record with in-frame sequences only. Its versions omit some clonotypes, under half of them owing to an unresolved V gene in the studies checked, with the rest unexplained. V and J calls and clone size are those listed in that table; D and trimming were worked out from the DNA. This sample lists about 45,000 clones; roughly 63% were detected once. Together, the top ten hold 6.2% of the sample.

Collaborating institutions collected whole blood in K2EDTA tubes following their own protocols. For TCRbeta analysis, collaborator samples were shipped as frozen whole blood, as isolated PBMCs, or as DNA extracted from either sample type. This clone appeared a few times. Its antigen is not yet known. No base quality values were provided; no much bigger clone lies one nucleotide off. The TCR comes from an older man with acute or convalescent COVID-19. Recombination joined TRBV6-2 or TRBV6-3 with TRBJ1-1; the D gene is not confidently resolved. Sequencing was performed on peripheral blood. The DNA sequence is TGTGCCAGCAGTTACGGTGGGAGCACTGAAGCTTTCTTT. Its coded protein is CASSYGGSTEAFF.